The entry below gives a single T cell receptor beta chain sequence along with its context. Data came from immunoSEQ multiplex PCR; TCRdb stores just in-frame clones and leaves some out. The repertoire holds over 70,000 clones, with 89% as singletons. This specimen belongs to a study of OX40 agonist ivuxolimab in advanced cancers. V shed 7 bases and J shed 4 bases, with 10 bases lying between them. Germline loops: CDR1 MDHEN, CDR2 SYDVKM. This CDR3 spans 12 amino acids. The chain couples TRBV28 to TRBJ2-5; D unresolved. The receptor was isolated from an adult with an advanced solid tumor such as melanoma, head and neck, liver or kidney cancer. The material was CD4+ or CD8+ T cells sorted from blood, obtained in a trial of the OX40 agonist ivuxolimab. The CDR3 DNA follows: TGTGCCAGCACCTCGACTGGAGAGACCCAGTACTTC. Protein: CASTSTGETQYF.